Described below is a single TCR beta chain sequence and its context. Its antigen is still unknown. Nothing much larger sits one base from this clone, and base qualities are not available. Reading the germline V gene gives CDR1 KGHSH and CDR2 LQKENI. The CDR3 starts with the cysteine, ends with the phenylalanine, and has 14 residues. CDR3 DNA is the only sequence kept; it has 42 bases, read in frame from the first base. V sheds 3 bases and J sheds 7 bases, leaving 12 bases between their ends. The data were obtained in a study of vaccination effects on CD4 cells after COVID-19 (dated by TCRdb to between 2021 and 2024). The study in broad terms: Each participant got two doses of an mRNA SARS-CoV-2 vaccine, either BNT162b2 or mRNA-1273. SARS-CoV-2 spike-specific CD4+ TCR repertoires from before and after mRNA vaccination were compared in COVID-19 convalescent patients and in infection-naive vaccine recipients. The full study included some eleven COVID-19 convalescent patients and a few SARS-CoV-2-naive healthy vaccine recipients. Cultures from other donors in the study were sequenced with the Oncomine TCR Beta short-read assay on an Illumina iSeq 100.

The ViraFEST assay stimulated PBMC with viral peptide pools and then used TCR sequencing to identify antigen-specific CD4+ T cell clonotypes by expansion. After roughly 11 days of culture, CD4+ T cells were isolated with the EasySep CD4+ T cell isolation kit. Healthy vaccine recipients had no prior SARS-CoV-2 infection, confirmed by negative nucleocapsid antibodies before and after vaccination. Some 2 million PBMC per well were cultured with roughly 10 ug/ml peptides in IMDM containing approximately 4.7% human AB serum, 10 IU/ml IL-2 and gentamicin. On days 3 and 7, half of the culture medium was replaced with fresh IL-2-containing medium. Unless otherwise noted, each peptide stimulation condition was cultured in triplicate wells. Using Ficoll-Paque Plus gradient centrifugation, PBMC were separated from whole blood and then either used fresh or cryopreserved at -140C. The overlapping peptide pools covered the spike proteins of SARS-CoV-2 as well as those of the common cold coronaviruses HCoV-NL63, HCoV-OC43 and HCoV-229E. Genomic DNA was extracted from cultured CD4+ T cells with the QIAamp micro DNA kit.

The receptor library was made with the immunoSEQ multiplex PCR assay. DNA from the cultured, isolated CD4+ T cells was subjected to TCR beta CDR3 sequencing. The paper's processing steps were these. Non-productive TCR sequences were discarded, and reads were trimmed to the CDR3 region, with only CDR3s of 7 or more amino acids retained. The MANAFEST web app was used to identify antigen-specific clonotypes by comparing expansion in peptide wells with expansion in reference cultures. To be called positive, a clone needed expansion at FDR<0.05 compared with the reference and with all other wells, an odds ratio greater than 5, and a frequency greater than 0.1% in two replicate wells. Cross-reactive clonotypes were defined as significantly expanded in SARS-CoV-2 spike wells and in at least one common cold coronavirus spike condition. Using the stringdist R package, CDR3 similarity was measured by Levenshtein distance, and unrooted trees were constructed with ape in R 3.6.1. Entries here come from immuneACCESS through TCRdb and include only in-frame sequences with V and J called. Some clones fail to appear in such tables; in the studies checked, an unresolved V gene covers under half of the shortfall, and the cause of the remainder is unknown. D and trimming were read from the DNA, whereas the V and J calls and clone size are those reported in that table. The sample yields some 41,000 clones; roughly 66% were counted once. The ten largest clones take up about 15% of the sample.

Overall study results and their limits: Both infection-induced and vaccine-induced clones contracted markedly at late post-vaccination timepoints, which is consistent with waning T cell responses. In healthy vaccine recipients, vaccine-induced clones were almost all SARS-CoV-2 mono-reactive, with only 1 of 255 being cross-reactive with common cold coronaviruses. The study was limited by a small number of convalescent patients and lacked early post-infection timepoints.

Source: CD4+ T cells from PBMCs cultured with HCoV-OC43 spike peptides, taken before COVID-19 vaccination. Reading the label with the study, this specimen's cell subset or site is: HCoV-OC43 spike overlapping peptide pool stimulation. The rearranged chain carries TRBV18 and TRBJ1-4, and perhaps TRBD1 as D gene, on 6 matching bases. The source of this sequence is a human donor who received a COVID-19 vaccine. The CDR3 reads as follows: CASSPRPRGEKLFF. The bases read TGTGCCAGCTCACCCCGACCCAGGGGTGAAAAACTGTTTTTT.